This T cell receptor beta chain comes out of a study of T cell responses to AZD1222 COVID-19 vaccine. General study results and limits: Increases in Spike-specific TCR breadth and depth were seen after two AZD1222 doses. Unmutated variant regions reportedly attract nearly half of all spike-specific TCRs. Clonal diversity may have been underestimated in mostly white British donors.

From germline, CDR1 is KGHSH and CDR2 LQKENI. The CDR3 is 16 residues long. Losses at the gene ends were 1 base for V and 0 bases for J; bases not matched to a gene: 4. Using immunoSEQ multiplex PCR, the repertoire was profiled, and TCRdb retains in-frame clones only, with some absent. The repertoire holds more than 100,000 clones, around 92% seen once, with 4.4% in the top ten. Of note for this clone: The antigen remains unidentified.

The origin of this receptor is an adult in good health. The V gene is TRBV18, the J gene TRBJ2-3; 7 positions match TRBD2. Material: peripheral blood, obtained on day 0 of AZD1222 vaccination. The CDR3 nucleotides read TGTGCCAGCTCACCACGATCCGGGAGGAGCACAGATACGCAGTATTTT. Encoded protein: CASSPRSGRSTDTQYF.